This TCR beta chain was identified in a study of cytomegalovirus exposure and HLA in healthy donors (dated by TCRdb to about 2017). The study in broad terms: According to a later analysis, one platform produced both the 120 validation repertoires and the approximately 670 repertoires of the first cohort. The study aimed to test whether signatures of past pathogen exposure could be identified by cataloging public T cell receptors. Besides the first cohort of approximately 710 subjects, a separate validation cohort made up of roughly 120 different subjects was used. The study combined high-throughput TCR immunosequencing, statistical association of individual TCRs with disease status, and machine learning to predict cytomegalovirus infection status. Overall study outcomes, separate from this receptor: The study listed over 150 TCR beta chains as associated with cytomegalovirus. In vitro tests confirmed that a few of the cytomegalovirus-associated TCR beta chains recognize cytomegalovirus antigens. According to the authors, the approach could potentially be generalized to other disease states and immunological phenotypes. The validation cohort had no HLA typing available for a later analysis, so co-occurrence within that cohort was assessed over all 120 or so repertoires. The classifier was reported to diagnose cytomegalovirus status with high specificity and sensitivity in both the original and validation cohorts. Most TCR sequences were observed very rarely across donors, whereas some public TCRs were present in many individuals. Subsequent analysis determined that TCRs grouped into clusters in the first cohort also showed a tendency toward co-occurrence across the 120 or so validation repertoires, and 85% to 95% of cluster scores exceeded 0.

This clone was seen more than once but under ten times. The antigen it binds to is not known. Within one base of it there is no much larger clone, and no base qualities were kept. The donors were included in the validation cohort of 120 subjects, a group kept apart from the approximately 670-subject first cohort. Receptor libraries were prepared by the immunoSEQ multiplex PCR assay. The original pipeline was this. A statistical classification framework was built to diagnose cytomegalovirus status from the catalog of TCR beta chain sequences. In its TCRdb copy, this immuneACCESS table keeps in-frame sequences only and misses some clones. Where compared with another copy, unresolved V genes explain less than half of these, and the others have no known cause. Clone size and V and J calls were adopted from that table, with D and trimming inferred from the DNA. This sample gives 200,000 to 300,000 clones in total; roughly nine tenths of them show up just once. Of the sample, about 11% is held by the ten largest clones.

The CDR3 runs 13 residues from the cysteine to the phenylalanine. The only DNA kept is the CDR3, 39 bases in frame from the first base. V is clipped by 7 bases and J by 3 bases, and the sequence between their germline boundaries is 12 bases long. For CDR1 and CDR2, the germline V gene lists ENHRY and SYGVKD. Recombination linked TRBV10-3 to TRBJ1-2; a weak D assignment points to TRBD1 (6 bases agree). What was sequenced was PBMCs. This receptor was taken from a man younger than 35 in good health and CMV-seropositive. CDR3 region: CAIKDSLDYGYTF. The nucleotide sequence is TGTGCCATCAAGGACAGTTTGGACTATGGCTACACCTTC.